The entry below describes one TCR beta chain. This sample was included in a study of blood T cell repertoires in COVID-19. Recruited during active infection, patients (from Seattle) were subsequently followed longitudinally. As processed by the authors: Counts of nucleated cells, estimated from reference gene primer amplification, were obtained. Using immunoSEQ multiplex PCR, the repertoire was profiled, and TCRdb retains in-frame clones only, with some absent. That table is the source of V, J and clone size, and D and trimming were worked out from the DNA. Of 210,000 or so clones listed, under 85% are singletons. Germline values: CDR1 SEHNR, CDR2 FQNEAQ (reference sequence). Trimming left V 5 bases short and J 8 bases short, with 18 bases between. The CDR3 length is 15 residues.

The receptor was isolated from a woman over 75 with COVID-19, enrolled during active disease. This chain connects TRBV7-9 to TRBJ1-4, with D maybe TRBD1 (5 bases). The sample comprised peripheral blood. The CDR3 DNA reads TGTGCCAGCAGCCTCGACAGCAAATACCGAGAAAAACTGTTTTTT. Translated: CASSLDSKYREKLFF.